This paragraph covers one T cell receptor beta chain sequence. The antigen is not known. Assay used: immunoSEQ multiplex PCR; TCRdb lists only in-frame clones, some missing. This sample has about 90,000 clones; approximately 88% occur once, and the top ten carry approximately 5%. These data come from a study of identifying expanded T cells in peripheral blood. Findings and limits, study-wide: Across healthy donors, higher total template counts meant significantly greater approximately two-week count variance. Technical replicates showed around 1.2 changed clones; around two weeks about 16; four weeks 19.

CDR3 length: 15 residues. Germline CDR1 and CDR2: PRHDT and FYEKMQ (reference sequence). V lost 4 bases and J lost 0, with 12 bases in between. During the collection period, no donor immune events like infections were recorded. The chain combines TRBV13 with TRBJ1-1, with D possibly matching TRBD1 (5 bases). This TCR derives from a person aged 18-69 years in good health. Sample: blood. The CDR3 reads CASSSSDSMNTEAFF. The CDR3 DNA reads TGTGCCAGCAGCTCCTCCGACAGCATGAACACTGAAGCTTTCTTT. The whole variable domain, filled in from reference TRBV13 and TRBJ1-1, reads AAGVIQSPRHLIKEKRETATLKCYPIPRHDTVYWYQQGPGQDPQFLISFYEKMQSDKGSIPDRFSAQQFSDYHSELNMSSLELGDSALYFCASSSSDSMNTEAFFGQGTRLTVV.